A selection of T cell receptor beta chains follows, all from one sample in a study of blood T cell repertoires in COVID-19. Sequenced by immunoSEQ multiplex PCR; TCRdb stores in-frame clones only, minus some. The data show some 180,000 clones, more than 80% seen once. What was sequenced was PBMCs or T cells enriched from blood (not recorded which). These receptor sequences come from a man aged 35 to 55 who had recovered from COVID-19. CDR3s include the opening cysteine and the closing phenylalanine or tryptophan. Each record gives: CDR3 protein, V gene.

CDR3 protein: CAGTVLNTEAFF
V gene: TRBV30

CDR3 protein: CASSHPQVEERGNQPQHF
V gene: TRBV4-1

CDR3 protein: CASSHGTGERGYTF
V gene: TRBV7-9

CDR3 protein: CAWGLAEAFF
V gene: TRBV30

CDR3 protein: CASGGFVVGANEQFF
V gene: TRBV5-4

CDR3 protein: CSVGRVGAYNEQFF
V gene: TRBV29-1

CDR3 protein: CASSPPGSSYGYTF
V gene: TRBV18

CDR3 protein: CASRGQENTEAFF
V gene: TRBV6-5

CDR3 protein: CSVGRRVASGVSSYEQYF
V gene: TRBV29-1

CDR3 protein: CARHSSNSGNTIYF
V gene: TRBV30

CDR3 protein: CASSANAPDTQYF
V gene: TRBV7-3

CDR3 protein: CASRHLGQHTDTQYF
V gene: TRBV5-8

CDR3 protein: CASSTGTTNYGYTF
V gene: TRBV19

CDR3 protein: CSVAAGTGNTGELFF
V gene: TRBV29-1

CDR3 protein: CAWSVSGNQPQHF
V gene: TRBV30

CDR3 protein: CASNREGLDTQYF
V gene: TRBV5-1

CDR3 protein: CATSIYRLDTQYF
V gene: TRBV15

CDR3 protein: CASSRTGSSGANVLTF
V gene: TRBV19

CDR3 protein: CASSLRQGNTEAFF
V gene: TRBV5-1